This TCR beta chain emerged from a study of T cell repertoires in aging, cancer and after chemotherapy. The V gene end was trimmed by 0 bases and the J gene end by 8 bases; junction bases not matched to a gene: 8. Germline V lookup: CDR1 MNHNY, CDR2 SVGAGI (reference sequence). The CDR3 is 17 residues long. TCR beta rearrangements were amplified from peripheral blood genomic DNA. Multiplex touch-down PCR with TRB-A/B primers amplified rearranged V-D-J TRB sequences. TCRdb recomputed calls from the multiplex PCR reads with MiXCR, one row per CDR3 protein. The sample includes approximately 2,500 distinct CDR3 sequences, around 52% of them seen just once.

Sequencing was done on a sample of blood. The TCR was taken from a human donor with a blood cancer. The donor label of this sample is uncertain. This chain links TRBV6-6 with TRBJ2-2; TRBD2 agrees at 11 bases. In nucleotides, the CDR3 is TGTGCCAGCAGTTACTCGATAGCGGGAGGGCCAGGAGGGGAGCTGTTTTTT. It specifies CASSYSIAGGPGGELFF.